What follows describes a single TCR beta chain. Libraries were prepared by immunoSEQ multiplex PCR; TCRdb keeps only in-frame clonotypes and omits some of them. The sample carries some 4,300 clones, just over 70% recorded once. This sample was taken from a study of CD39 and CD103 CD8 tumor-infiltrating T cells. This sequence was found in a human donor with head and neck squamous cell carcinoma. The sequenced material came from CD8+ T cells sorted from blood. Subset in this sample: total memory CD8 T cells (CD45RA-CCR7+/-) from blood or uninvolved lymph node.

In DNA, the CDR3 is TGTGCCAGCAGCTCCGGACTAGCGGGGCTGTACAATGAGCAGTTCTTC. This sequence encodes CASSSGLAGLYNEQFF. This rearrangement joins TRBV7-8 to TRBJ2-1; 12 bases match TRBD2. This CDR3 region has 16 residues. After removal of 4 bases from V and 4 bases from J, the junction contained 5 bases not matched to a gene. Germline CDR1 reads SGHVS; CDR2 reads FQNEAQ.